The TCR beta chain under discussion was sequenced for a study of STAT5B mutations in CD4+ large granular lymphocyte leukemia. Study details: Anti-CD4 microbead selection came after CD8+ cell depletion in cryopreserved samples.

Germline CDR1 is MNHEY and CDR2 is SVGAGI. Trimming stripped 7 bases from V and 3 bases from J, with 9 bases between. The CDR3 totals 12 residues. TCRdb's copy holds only in-frame clones and misses some; the assay was immunoSEQ multiplex PCR. This table has about 9,600 clones, about four fifths appearing once. On this clone: Its antigen is unknown.

General study points: Top patient clones used TRBV06 genes more often: 8/27 versus 2/35 in controls.

The sequencing sample was made of PBMCs. This receptor was taken from a man aged 55 to 70 with CD4+ T-cell large granular lymphocyte leukemia. This rearrangement joins TRBV6-5 to TRBJ1-1; possible D gene TRBD1, 5 bases. The chain's CDR3 is CASNRGDTEAFF. CDR3 coding DNA: TGTGCCAGCAACCGGGGGGACACTGAAGCTTTCTTT.